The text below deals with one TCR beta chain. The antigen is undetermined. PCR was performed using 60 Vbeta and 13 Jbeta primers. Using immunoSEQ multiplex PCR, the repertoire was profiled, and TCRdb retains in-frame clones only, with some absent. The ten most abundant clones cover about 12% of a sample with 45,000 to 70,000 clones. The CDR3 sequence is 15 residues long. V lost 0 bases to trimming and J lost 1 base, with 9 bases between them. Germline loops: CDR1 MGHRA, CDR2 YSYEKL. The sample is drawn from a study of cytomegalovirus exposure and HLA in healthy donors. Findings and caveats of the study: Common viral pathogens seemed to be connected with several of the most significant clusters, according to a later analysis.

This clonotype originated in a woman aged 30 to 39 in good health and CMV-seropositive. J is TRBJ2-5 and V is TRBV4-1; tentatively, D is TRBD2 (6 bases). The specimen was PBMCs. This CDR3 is CASSQDSSAQETQYF. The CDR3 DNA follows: TGCGCCAGCAGCCAAGACTCTAGCGCCCAAGAGACCCAGTACTTC.